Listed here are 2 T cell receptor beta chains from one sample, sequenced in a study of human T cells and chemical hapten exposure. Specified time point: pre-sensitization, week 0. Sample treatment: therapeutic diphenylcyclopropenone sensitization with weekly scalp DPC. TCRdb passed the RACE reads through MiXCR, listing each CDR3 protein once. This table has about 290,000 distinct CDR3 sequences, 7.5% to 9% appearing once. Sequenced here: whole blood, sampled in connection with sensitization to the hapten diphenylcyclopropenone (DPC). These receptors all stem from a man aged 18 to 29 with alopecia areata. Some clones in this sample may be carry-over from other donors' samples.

CDR3 sequence: CASSTGLDSAGELFF. In DNA form, the CDR3 reads TGCGCCAGCAGCACCGGACTAGACTCGGCCGGGGAGCTGTTTTTT. The J gene is TRBJ2-2, the V gene TRBV5-1, with 7 bases identical to TRBD2. CDR1 and CDR2 from the germline V gene are SGHRS and YFSETQ. The CDR3 covers 15 residues. With V trimmed by 4 bases and J by 6 bases, 9 bases remained unmatched.

The DNA of the CDR3 is TGCAGTGCTAGAGATGGGAAACAGGGAAATCAGCCCCAGCATTTT. Protein product: CSARDGKQGNQPQHF. V gene TRBV20-1 combines with J gene TRBJ1-5, with D perhaps TRBD1 (6 bases). The V gene's germline CDR1 is DFQATT and CDR2 SNEGSKA (reference sequence). This CDR3 contains 15 residues. Trimming took 0 bases from V and 4 from J, leaving 13 bases between them.